The 18 T cell receptor beta chains below all came from one sample that was sequenced in a study of Tregs in tolerant kidney transplant recipients. This table comes from immunoSEQ multiplex PCR, and its TCRdb copy is limited to in-frame clones, with some not included. The sample lists 75,000 to 95,000 clones, more than 80% occurring once. Sequencing was performed on CD8+ T cells from blood. Every receptor here comes from a human donor in good health.

This chain connects TRBV6-1 to TRBJ2-1; D is uncertain. Germline V gene lookup returns CDR1 MNHNS and CDR2 SASEGT. This CDR3 has 15 residues. Trimming left V 7 bases short and J 0 bases short, with 13 bases between. The CDR3 sequence: CASNNVPGSYNEQFF. In DNA form, the CDR3 reads TGTGCCAGCAATAACGTCCCGGGCTCCTACAATGAGCAGTTCTTC.

J is TRBJ2-3 and V is TRBV10-1, with 8 bases aligning to TRBD2. The V and J ends lost 2 bases and 4 bases, in that order; junction bases with no gene match: 5. The CDR3 spans 15 residues. Germline V gene sequence: CDR1 WNHNN, CDR2 SYGVQD (reference sequence). DNA for the CDR3: TGCGCCAGCAGTGAGGTGCGGGAGGAAGCAGATACGCAGTATTTT. It specifies CASSEVREEADTQYF.

The chain employs TRBV6-1 and TRBJ1-4; 9 bases agree with TRBD1. V lost 11 bases to trimming and J lost 7 bases; unmatched junction nucleotides: 5. Germline lookup yields CDR1 MNHNS and CDR2 SASEGT. The CDR3 has 12 residues. The CDR3 DNA is TGTGCCGCGGGACAGGGTCGTGAAAAACTGTTTTTT. It codes for CAAGQGREKLFF.

A single count supports this clone. The chain uses TRBV19 and TRBJ1-3, with 9 nucleotides matching TRBD1. The CDR3 runs to 16 residues. Germline V gene sequence: CDR1 LNHDA, CDR2 SQIVND (reference sequence). Trimming cost V 4 bases and J 2 bases; bases outside gene matches: 6. For the CDR3, the DNA is TGTGCCAGTAGTACGTGGGACAGGGAAACTGGAAACACCATATATTTT. Translating gives CASSTWDRETGNTIYF. The full variable domain, with the rest looked up from reference TRBV19 and TRBJ1-3, is DGGITQSPKYLFRKEGQNVTLSCEQNLNHDAMYWYRQDPGQGLRLIYYSQIVNDFQKGDIAEGYSVSREKKESFPLTVTSAQKNPTAFYLCASSTWDRETGNTIYFGEGSWLTVV.

The chain links TRBV27 to TRBJ2-5, with a possible D match to TRBD1 (5 bases). TRBJ2-7 explains the end of the DNA better; the J call may be wrong. CDR3 length: 16 amino acids. Germline CDR1 is MNHEY and CDR2 is SMNVEV (reference sequence). The CDR3 spells CASSLSDQGVGYEQYF. The DNA of the CDR3 is TGTGCCAGCAGTTTATCGGACCAGGGCGTCGGATACGAGCAGTACTTC.

About this clone: Other DNA variants within this sample encode the same CDR3. This chain uses TRBV27 with TRBJ1-1; D is perhaps TRBD1 (5 bases). V was trimmed by 5 bases and J by 2 bases, leaving 9 bases between them. The CDR3 spans 13 residues. Germline-derived CDR1 and CDR2 are MNHEY and SMNVEV (reference sequence). CDR3 nucleotides: TGTGCCAGCAGTCTCCAGGGAAACACTGAAGCTTTCTTT. The encoded protein is CASSLQGNTEAFF.

The rearrangement links TRBV25-1 to TRBJ2-1; tentative D call: TRBD1 (6 bases). This CDR3 is built from 15 residues. Germline V CDR1 and CDR2: MGHDK, SYGVNS. Trimming removed 7 bases from V and 3 bases from J, with 16 bases in between. CDR3 in amino acids: CASIMSTGLYNEQFF. CDR3 in DNA: TGTGCCAGCATTATGTCGACAGGACTCTACAATGAGCAGTTCTTC.

The chain uses TRBV4-2 and TRBJ2-5; D call uncertain. V lost 4 bases, J lost 1 base, and 10 bases lay in between. Germline V gene data show CDR1 as LGHNA and CDR2 as YNFKEQ. The CDR3 is made up of 14 amino acids. The CDR3 region is CASSLLGSQETQYF. The CDR3 coding sequence is TGTGCCAGCAGCCTCCTCGGGTCCCAAGAGACCCAGTACTTC.

This clone was detected once. This chain joins TRBV13 and TRBJ2-7; D gene unclear. Germline values: CDR1 PRHDT, CDR2 FYEKMQ (reference sequence). V was cut by 5 bases and J by 7 bases, with 9 bases left in between. The CDR3 sequence is 11 residues long. The CDR3 here is CASSEVSEQYF. CDR3 bases: TGTGCCAGCAGCGAGGTGTCGGAGCAGTACTTC.

V usage is TRBV12-5 and J usage is TRBJ2-5, with 10 bases lining up with TRBD2. Trimming at V came to 0 bases and at J to 5 bases, leaving 6 bases not matched to a gene. CDR3 size: 16 residues. Germline CDR1 and CDR2: LGHNT and FRNRAP. CDR3 sequence reads: CASGLVLAGLGETQYF. CDR3 nucleotide sequence: TGTGCTAGTGGTTTGGTACTAGCGGGATTGGGGGAGACCCAGTACTTC.

In this sample, this clone turned up a few times. This chain joins TRBV16 and TRBJ1-2; TRBD1 matches 11 bases. Germline CDR1 KGHSY, CDR2 FQNENV. V lost 0 bases, J lost 8 bases, and 8 bases stayed unmatched. The CDR3 contains 16 residues. The CDR3 region has the DNA TGTGCCAGCAGCCAATCCCGGACAGGGGGCCCTAGGGGCTACACCTTC. Translation gives CASSQSRTGGPRGYTF.

The CDR3 DNA reads as TGTGCCAGCAGTTGGGAGTCTGGGGCCAACGTCCTGACTTTC. It yields the protein CASSWESGANVLTF. The J gene is TRBJ2-6, the V gene TRBV6-6; D perhaps matches TRBD2 (5 bases). Germline V lookup: CDR1 MNHNY, CDR2 SVGAGI (reference sequence). Trimming took off 4 bases at V and 1 base at J, with 5 bases between the two ends. The CDR3 is 14 amino acids.

The gene calls are TRBV27 and TRBJ1-1, with D unclear. This CDR3 has 14 amino acids. Germline values: CDR1 MNHEY, CDR2 SMNVEV (reference sequence). Trimming stripped 2 bases from V and 0 bases from J, with 7 bases between. CDR3 amino acids: CASSLGRMNTEAFF. The DNA for the CDR3 is TGTGCCAGCAGTTTAGGTCGGATGAACACTGAAGCTTTCTTT.

The CDR3 is CASSEPGTGLTEAFF. Written as DNA, the CDR3 is TGTGCCAGCAGTGAGCCCGGGACAGGGCTCACTGAAGCTTTCTTT. The V call is TRBV25-1, the J call TRBJ1-1; 9 bases map to TRBD1. The CDR3 runs 15 residues. Germline V lookup: CDR1 MGHDK, CDR2 SYGVNS. Germline trimming cut 3 bases from V and 4 bases from J; bases unmatched to any gene: 6.

The J gene is TRBJ1-2, the V gene TRBV27; tentative D call: TRBD1 (6 bases). The V gene lost 5 bases and the J gene lost 5 bases, with 15 bases spanning the gap. This CDR3 is built from 14 residues. CDR1 and CDR2 (germline): MNHEY, SMNVEV (reference sequence). The CDR3 DNA reads as TGTGCCAGCAGTCCCGGCCCCACAGGGTATGGCTACACCTTC. Protein: CASSPGPTGYGYTF.

The gene calls are TRBV7-9 and TRBJ2-2, with D uncertain. Germline V gene lookup returns CDR1 SEHNR and CDR2 FQNEAQ (reference sequence). V lost 4 bases and J 6 bases, leaving 9 bases between the germline ends. The CDR3 is made up of 13 amino acids. Here the CDR3 DNA reads TGTGCCAGCAGCTCCCTGGTGGCCGGGGAGCTGTTTTTT. It yields the protein CASSSLVAGELFF.

This clone was seen more than once but under ten times. CDR3 in amino acids: CASSIGLAGIYEQYF. CDR3 DNA: TGTGCCAGTAGTATAGGACTAGCGGGAATCTACGAGCAGTACTTC. The chain combines TRBV19 with TRBJ2-7; 11 bases fit TRBD2. Germline loops: CDR1 LNHDA, CDR2 SQIVND (reference sequence). Unmatched junction bases numbered 2, after V lost 1 base and J lost 3 bases. The CDR3 covers 15 residues.

V gene TRBV7-8 combines with J gene TRBJ2-5; D is ambiguous. V was cut by 0 bases and J by 5 bases, with 16 bases left in between. The length of the CDR3 is 16 residues. Germline values: CDR1 SGHVS, CDR2 FQNEAQ. The CDR3 here is CASSLAPSVSEETQYF. The DNA for the CDR3 is TGTGCCAGCAGCTTAGCCCCGTCTGTATCGGAGGAGACCCAGTACTTC.